This T cell receptor beta chain emerged from a study of cytomegalovirus exposure and HLA in healthy donors. Whole-study context: The 666 first-cohort repertoires shared a platform with the 120 validation repertoires, as reported in a later analysis. Study-level findings and limits: The authors listed some 160 TCR beta chains as cytomegalovirus-associated. For cytomegalovirus status, the classifier reportedly gave diagnoses with high specificity and sensitivity.

The CDR3 loop spans 15 amino acids. V shed 6 bases, J shed 10 bases, and the junction held 7 bases outside the gene matches. The germline CDR1 and CDR2 sequences are MNHEY and SVGAGI. This clone turned up a few times. Its specificity is unknown. Repertoires were generated with immunoSEQ multiplex PCR, while TCRdb's copy carries only in-frame clones and drops some. The sample contains some 63,000 clones, around 92% of which appear only once. The validation cohort, a group of 120 subjects, included the donors and was separate from the roughly 670-subject first cohort. This receptor was obtained from a woman under 30 in good health and CMV-seronegative. The sequencing input was PBMCs. The chain links TRBV6-5 to TRBJ1-6, with TRBD1 matching 12 bases. CDR3 coding DNA: TGTGCCAGCAGCCCTACCGGGACAGGGGGCTCACCCCTCCACTTT. Protein product: CASSPTGTGGSPLHF.